This T cell receptor beta chain is from a study of T cell repertoires in cytomegalovirus infection. Turning to the study itself: Indications of both CMV infection and matching HLA type were provided by public TCR beta signatures.

The study, taken as a whole, reports: HLA-C-restricted, CMV-specific TCR beta clonotypes were dominant ex vivo. Using cumulative public TCR beta family frequency, the authors identified those who carried CMV together with the relevant HLA.

This clonotype was counted at least ten times. What it recognizes is unknown. MiXCR, applied by TCRdb to the reads, yields one record per CDR3 protein. The profile covers approximately 110,000 distinct CDR3 sequences, with 10% appearing a single time and 31% taken by the ten largest. The CDR3 sequence is 15 residues long. The germline V and J ends were trimmed by 7 bases and 3 bases, with 16 bases remaining between them. The germline V gene encodes CDR1 KGHDR and CDR2 SFDVKD. The gene calls are TRBV24-1 and TRBJ2-3, with D perhaps given as TRBD1 or TRBD2 (6 bases each). The clonotype was recovered from a human donor in good health (CMV status not recorded). Some clones in this sample may be carry-over from other donors' samples. Sequenced input: PBMCs, sequenced either directly or after in vitro stimulation (not recorded which). CDR3 sequence: CATSEGGLKTDTQYF. The CDR3 nucleotides read TGTGCCACCAGCGAGGGGGGCTTGAAGACAGATACGCAGTATTTT.